The 2 T cell receptor beta chains given below trace back to one sample, sequenced in a study of blood T cell repertoires in COVID-19. The data were produced by immunoSEQ multiplex PCR, yet TCRdb's version contains in-frame clones alone and is incomplete. The sample includes about 300,000 clones, roughly 89% seen only once; the top ten take 2.5% to 3%. Specimen: PBMCs or T cells enriched from blood (not recorded which). All receptors come from a woman in her forties or fifties who had been exposed to COVID-19.

The rearrangement links TRBV7-8 to TRBJ1-1; TRBD1 is a possible D gene (5 bases). Germline CDR1 SGHVS, CDR2 FQNEAQ. The V gene lost 5 bases and the J gene lost 5 bases, with 33 bases spanning the gap. The CDR3 length is 20 residues. CDR3 protein: CASSPPTISRRGGVWTEAFF. The CDR3 coding sequence is TGTGCCAGCAGCCCGCCAACTATAAGTAGGCGGGGGGGAGTTTGGACTGAAGCTTTCTTT.

The J gene is TRBJ1-2, the V gene TRBV2; the D is unclear. CDR1 SNHLY and CDR2 FYNNEI come from the germline V gene. CDR3 length: 12 amino acids. V was pared by 2 bases and J by 5 bases, with 6 bases between. The CDR3 protein is CASSETSYGYTF. For the CDR3, the DNA is TGTGCCAGCAGTGAAACATCGTATGGCTACACCTTC.